This TCR beta chain comes out of a study of early T cells in non-severe SARS-CoV-2 infection. Molecules of cDNA were individually given unique molecular identifiers that were attached to them. TCRdb independently ran MiXCR on the 5' RACE reads; one entry per CDR3 protein. The sample has more than 80,000 distinct CDR3 sequences, roughly 15% seen once; the top ten hold 0.95% to 1.5%. This clonotype was seen more than once but under ten times. CDR1 is DFQATT, CDR2 SNEGSKA, per germline (reference sequence). V was cut by 5 bases and J by 3 bases, with 17 bases left in between. CDR3 length: 15 residues. This rearrangement joins TRBV20-1 to TRBJ2-1; D uncertain. The receptor was isolated from an adult who was a healthcare worker with PCR-confirmed SARS-CoV-2 infection or an uninfected control (not recorded which). The sequenced material came from whole blood. CDR3 in amino acids: CSAFGRNHFYNEQFF. CDR3 sequence (DNA): TGCAGTGCTTTTGGGCGAAACCACTTCTACAATGAGCAGTTCTTC.